These T cell receptor beta chains were read from a single sample in a study of T cells in Graves' hyperthyroidism and ophthalmopathy. TCRdb analysed the multiplex PCR reads with MiXCR anew, one entry per CDR3 protein. The data show hundreds of thousands of distinct CDR3 sequences, nearly 20% seen once. The material sequenced was blood. Receptors originate from a man between 35 and 55 years old with Graves' ophthalmopathy. CDR3s leave out the opening cysteine and the closing phenylalanine or tryptophan. Fields, in order: J gene, V gene, CDR3 protein.

TRBJ2-7,TRBV7-6,ASSQIGLEYEQY
TRBJ2-5,TRBV20-1,SASGGRHQETQY
TRBJ2-7,TRBV5-1,ASTSPAYEQY
TRBJ2-1,TRBV7-9,ASSSATSSSSSYNEQF
TRBJ2-1,TRBV7-3,ASSLTSGSMGEQF
TRBJ1-5,TRBV3-1,ASSQGPGGNQPQH
TRBJ2-1,TRBV9,ASSVGSSLKIEQF
TRBJ2-4,TRBV7-2,ASSPATGGNIQY
TRBJ1-4,TRBV5-1,ASSLRGGTNEKLF
TRBJ1-5,TRBV20-1,SASMNGQGIGQPQH
TRBJ2-5,TRBV28,ASSPSGLAGDKETQY
TRBJ1-5,TRBV5-6,ASSDQQGSQPQH
TRBJ1-3,TRBV6-1,ASNPTGISGNTIY
TRBJ1-1,TRBV9,ASNEHGQNTEAF
TRBJ2-7,TRBV5-4,ASSLAPVSGRPYEQY
TRBJ2-5,TRBV15,ATSRIYQETQY
TRBJ2-1,TRBV19,ASMPPGSRSYNEQF
TRBJ2-7,TRBV5-1,ASSLVSESSYEQY
TRBJ1-4,TRBV12-3/TRBV12-4,ASKSDGGVEKLF
TRBJ1-2,TRBV4-2,ASSPGGGAQDYGYT
TRBJ1-5,TRBV3-1,ASSLPECQH
TRBJ2-3,TRBV10-3,AISSAGTTSTDTQY
TRBJ1-2,TRBV6-1,AGKDGPNYGYT
TRBJ1-1,TRBV7-9,ASSFPKQHTEAF
TRBJ1-1,TRBV5-1,ASSFGTEDTEAF
TRBJ2-1,TRBV7-6,ASSSGLNEQF
TRBJ2-5,TRBV7-9,ASSLDGMETQY
TRBJ2-5,TRBV2,ASSVLAGLQETQY
TRBJ2-7,TRBV2,ASSEAPSVGEQY
TRBJ2-1,TRBV6-1,ASNPGRQNNEQF
TRBJ2-7,TRBV2,ASTPWASYEQY
TRBJ2-3,TRBV10-3,AIKAGGPLDTQY
TRBJ1-5,TRBV3-1,ASSPTKGSNQPQH
TRBJ1-2,TRBV3-1,ASSQIESYGYT
TRBJ2-5,TRBV2,ASKGLAGTGGTQY
TRBJ2-7,TRBV20-1,SARDFGYEQY
TRBJ1-5,TRBV2,ASSEETVEPQH
TRBJ2-5,TRBV11-2,ASSFVLDRVETQY
TRBJ2-7,TRBV3-1,ASSQVSGSVYEQY
TRBJ2-4,TRBV6-1,ASSGGLAPLGIQY
TRBJ1-6,TRBV30,AWSGQISPLH
TRBJ2-7,TRBV7-2,ASSLDSDFGQY
TRBJ2-4,TRBV7-2,ASSPGGQNIQY
TRBJ2-2,TRBV28,ASSPHGRAGELF
TRBJ2-3,TRBV20-1,SARRGQGFADTQY
TRBJ2-7,TRBV5-1,ASSFGNYEQY
TRBJ2-3,TRBV2,ASSLAGGRADTQY
TRBJ2-1,TRBV12-3/TRBV12-4,ASSLVVFGGAYNEQF
TRBJ2-1,TRBV11-2,ASSEEASGTYNEQF
TRBJ2-3,TRBV7-2,ASSFLRTDTQY